This T cell receptor (beta chain) was sequenced for a study of tumor-infiltrating lymphocytes in localized non-small cell lung cancer. General study points: Available tissue quantity limited TCR sequencing to a patient subset.

Notes on this clone: Its cognate antigen is unknown.

Clones were sequenced by immunoSEQ multiplex PCR, and TCRdb holds only the in-frame ones, with some missing. Of over 10,000 clones detected, roughly 66% appear once; the ten largest clones hold 9.5% to 11%. With V trimmed by 5 bases and J by 6 bases, 21 bases remained unmatched. Germline V gene data show CDR1 as MDHEN and CDR2 as SYDVKM. CDR3 length: 20 amino acids. This chain joins TRBV28 and TRBJ2-3, with 12 positions matching TRBD1. Material: uninvolved lung tissue not adjacent to the tumor. The TCR was taken from a human donor with non-small cell lung cancer. The CDR3 spells CASSLPGQGAATTYTDTQYF. Here the CDR3 DNA reads TGTGCCAGCAGTCTCCCGGGACAGGGGGCAGCGACTACCTACACGGATACGCAGTATTTT.